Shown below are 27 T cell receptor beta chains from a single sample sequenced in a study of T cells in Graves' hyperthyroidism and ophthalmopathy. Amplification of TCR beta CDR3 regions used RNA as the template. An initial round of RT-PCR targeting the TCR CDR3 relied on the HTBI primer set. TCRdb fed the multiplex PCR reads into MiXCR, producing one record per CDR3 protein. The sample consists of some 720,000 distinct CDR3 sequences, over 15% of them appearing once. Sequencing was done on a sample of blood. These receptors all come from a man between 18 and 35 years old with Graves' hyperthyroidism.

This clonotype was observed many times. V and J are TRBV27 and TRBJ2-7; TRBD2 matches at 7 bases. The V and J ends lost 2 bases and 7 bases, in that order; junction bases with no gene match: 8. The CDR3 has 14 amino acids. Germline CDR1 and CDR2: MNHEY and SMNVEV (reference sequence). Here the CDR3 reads CASSLEPGGGEQYF. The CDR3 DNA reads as TGTGCCAGCAGTTTAGAACCGGGGGGAGGGGAGCAGTACTTC.

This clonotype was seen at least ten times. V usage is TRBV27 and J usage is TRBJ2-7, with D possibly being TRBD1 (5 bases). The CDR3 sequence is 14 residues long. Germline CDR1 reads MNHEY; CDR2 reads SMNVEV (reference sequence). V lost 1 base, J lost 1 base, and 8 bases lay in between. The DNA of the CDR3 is TGTGCCAGCAGTTTATGGGCAGGGTCCTACGAGCAGTACTTC. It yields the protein CASSLWAGSYEQYF.

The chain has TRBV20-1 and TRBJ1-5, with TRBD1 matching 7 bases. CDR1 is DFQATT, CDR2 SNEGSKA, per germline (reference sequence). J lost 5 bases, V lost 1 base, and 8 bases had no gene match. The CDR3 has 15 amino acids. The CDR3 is CSARGAGGWDQPQHF. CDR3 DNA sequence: TGCAGTGCTAGAGGGGCAGGGGGATGGGATCAGCCCCAGCATTTT.

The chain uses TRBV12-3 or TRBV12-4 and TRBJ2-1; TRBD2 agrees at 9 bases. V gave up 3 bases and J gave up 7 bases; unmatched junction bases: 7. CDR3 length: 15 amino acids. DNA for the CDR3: TGTGCCAGCAGTTTCCGGACTAGCGAGGAGAATGAGCAGTTCTTC. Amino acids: CASSFRTSEENEQFF.

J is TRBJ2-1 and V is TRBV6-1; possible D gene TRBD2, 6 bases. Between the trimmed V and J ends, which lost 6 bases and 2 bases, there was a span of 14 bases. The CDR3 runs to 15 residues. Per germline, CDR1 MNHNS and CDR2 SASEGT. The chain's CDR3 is CASRKEGGPYNEQFF. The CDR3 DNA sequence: TGTGCCAGCAGAAAAGAGGGAGGCCCCTACAATGAGCAGTTCTTC.

CDR3 loop: CASTRGLAGGIEQFF. CDR3 DNA: TGTGCCAGCACCCGTGGTCTAGCGGGAGGGATTGAGCAGTTCTTC. The chain links TRBV28 to TRBJ2-1; 12 nucleotides line up with TRBD2. Germline V gene lookup returns CDR1 MDHEN and CDR2 SYDVKM. V dropped 7 bases and J dropped 9; count of bases not matched to a gene: 10. This CDR3 is built from 15 residues.

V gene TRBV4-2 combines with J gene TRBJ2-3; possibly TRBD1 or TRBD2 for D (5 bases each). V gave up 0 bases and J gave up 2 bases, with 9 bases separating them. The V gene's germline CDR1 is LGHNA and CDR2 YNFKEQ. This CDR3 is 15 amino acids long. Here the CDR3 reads CASSQDLGDTDTQYF. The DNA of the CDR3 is TGTGCCAGCAGCCAAGATTTGGGGGACACAGATACGCAGTATTTT.

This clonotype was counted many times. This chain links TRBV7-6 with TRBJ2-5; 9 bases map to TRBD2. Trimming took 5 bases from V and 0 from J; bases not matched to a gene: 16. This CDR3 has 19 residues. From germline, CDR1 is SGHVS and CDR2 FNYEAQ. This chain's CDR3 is CASSRLAGGSQGDQETQYF. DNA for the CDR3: TGTGCCAGCAGCCGTCTCGCGGGAGGGTCTCAAGGGGACCAAGAGACCCAGTACTTC.

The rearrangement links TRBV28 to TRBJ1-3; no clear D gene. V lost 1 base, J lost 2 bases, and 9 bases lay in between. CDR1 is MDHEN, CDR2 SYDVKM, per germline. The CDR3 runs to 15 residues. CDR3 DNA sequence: TGTGCCAGCAGTTTATTACCAGGCCCTGGAAACACCATATATTTT. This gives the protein CASSLLPGPGNTIYF.

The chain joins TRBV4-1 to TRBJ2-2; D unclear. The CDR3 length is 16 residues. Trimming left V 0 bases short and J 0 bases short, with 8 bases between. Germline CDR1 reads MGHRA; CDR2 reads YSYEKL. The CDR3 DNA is TGCGCCAGCAGCCAAGAACACCCAGCGAACACCGGGGAGCTGTTTTTT. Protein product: CASSQEHPANTGELFF.

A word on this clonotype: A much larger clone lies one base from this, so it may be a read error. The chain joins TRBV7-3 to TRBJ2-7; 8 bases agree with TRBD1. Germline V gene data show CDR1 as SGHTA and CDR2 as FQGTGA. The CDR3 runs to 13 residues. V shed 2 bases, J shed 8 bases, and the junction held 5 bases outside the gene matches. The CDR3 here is CASSLGDRNKQYF. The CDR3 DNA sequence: TGTGCCAGCAGCTTAGGGGACAGGAACAAGCAGTACTTC.

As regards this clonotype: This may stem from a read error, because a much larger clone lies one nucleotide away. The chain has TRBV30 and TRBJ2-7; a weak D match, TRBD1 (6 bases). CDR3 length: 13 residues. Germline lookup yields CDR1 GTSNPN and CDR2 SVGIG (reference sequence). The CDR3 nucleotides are TGTGCCCGGAGTATCAAGGGGGTCTACGAGCAGTACTTC. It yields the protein CARSIKGVYEQYF.

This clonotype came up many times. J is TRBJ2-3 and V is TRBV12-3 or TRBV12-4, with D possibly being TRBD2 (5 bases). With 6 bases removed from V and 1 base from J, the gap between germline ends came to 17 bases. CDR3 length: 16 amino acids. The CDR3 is CASSSGRLAGTDTQYF. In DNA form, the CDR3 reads TGTGCCAGCAGCTCCGGTCGGCTAGCAGGCACAGATACGCAGTATTTT.

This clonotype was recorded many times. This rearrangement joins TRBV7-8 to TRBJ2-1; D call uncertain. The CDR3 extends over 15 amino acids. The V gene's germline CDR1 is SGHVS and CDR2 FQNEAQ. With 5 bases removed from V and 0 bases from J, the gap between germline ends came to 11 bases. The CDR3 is CASSPSISSYNEQFF. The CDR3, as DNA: TGTGCCAGCAGCCCAAGCATCAGCTCCTACAATGAGCAGTTCTTC.

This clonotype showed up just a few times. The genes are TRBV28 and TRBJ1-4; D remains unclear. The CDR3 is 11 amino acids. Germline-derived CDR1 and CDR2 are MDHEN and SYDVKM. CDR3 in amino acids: CATGKNEKLFF. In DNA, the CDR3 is TGTGCAACCGGGAAAAATGAAAAACTGTTTTTT.

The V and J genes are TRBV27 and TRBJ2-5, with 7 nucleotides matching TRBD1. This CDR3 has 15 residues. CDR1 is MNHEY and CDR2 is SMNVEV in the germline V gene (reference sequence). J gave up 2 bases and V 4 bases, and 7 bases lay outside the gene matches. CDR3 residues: CASSSIDRVQETQYF. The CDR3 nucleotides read TGTGCCAGCAGTTCAATCGACAGGGTTCAAGAGACCCAGTACTTC.

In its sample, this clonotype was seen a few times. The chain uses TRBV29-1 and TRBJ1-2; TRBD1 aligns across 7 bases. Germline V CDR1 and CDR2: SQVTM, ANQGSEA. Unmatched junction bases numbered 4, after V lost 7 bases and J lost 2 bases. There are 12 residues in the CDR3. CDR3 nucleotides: TGCAGCGGGCAGGGGGGGAACTATGGCTACACCTTC. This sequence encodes CSGQGGNYGYTF.

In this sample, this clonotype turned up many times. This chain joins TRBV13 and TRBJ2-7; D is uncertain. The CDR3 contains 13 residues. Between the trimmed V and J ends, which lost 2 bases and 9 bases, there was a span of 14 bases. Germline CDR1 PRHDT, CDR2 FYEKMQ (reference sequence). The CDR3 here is CASSLKGQAAQYF. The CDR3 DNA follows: TGTGCCAGCAGCTTAAAAGGCCAGGCGGCGCAGTACTTC.

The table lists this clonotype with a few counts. The CDR3 bases are TGTGCCAGCAGAGCCGGGGCTTTATCGTATGTCGACGAGCAGTACTTC. Amino acid sequence: CASRAGALSYVDEQYF. V usage is TRBV2 and J usage is TRBJ2-7; either TRBD1 or TRBD2 may fit D (5 bases each). In germline, CDR1 is SNHLY, CDR2 FYNNEI. The CDR3 consists of 16 residues. V shed 6 bases and J shed 5 bases, with 23 bases lying between them.

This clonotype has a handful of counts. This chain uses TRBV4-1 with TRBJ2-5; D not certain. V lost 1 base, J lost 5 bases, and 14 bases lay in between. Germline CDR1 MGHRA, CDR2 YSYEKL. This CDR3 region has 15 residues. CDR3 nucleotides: TGCGCCAGCAGCCAAGTAGCCTCTGGAAGGGAGACCCAGTACTTC. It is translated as CASSQVASGRETQYF.

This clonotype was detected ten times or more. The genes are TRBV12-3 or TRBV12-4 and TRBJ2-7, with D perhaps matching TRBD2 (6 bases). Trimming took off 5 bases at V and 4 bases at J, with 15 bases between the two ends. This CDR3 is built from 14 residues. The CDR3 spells CASSRGLPSYEQYF. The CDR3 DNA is TGTGCCAGCAGTCGGGGACTCCCTTCGTACGAGCAGTACTTC.

The CDR3 is CAWSRLAGADTQYF. The CDR3 DNA reads as TGTGCCTGGAGTAGGCTAGCGGGAGCAGATACGCAGTATTTT. The gene calls are TRBV30 and TRBJ2-3; TRBD2 matches 10 bases. V trimming: 2 bases; J trimming: 4 bases; junction bases outside the gene matches: 3. CDR3 length: 14 amino acids. Germline V gene data show CDR1 as GTSNPN and CDR2 as SVGIG (reference sequence).

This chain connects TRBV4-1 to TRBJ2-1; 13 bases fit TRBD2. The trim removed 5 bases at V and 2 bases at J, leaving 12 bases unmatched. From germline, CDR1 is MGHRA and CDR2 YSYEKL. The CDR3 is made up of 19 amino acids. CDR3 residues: CASSTRTSGGQGAYNEQFF. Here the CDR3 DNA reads TGCGCCAGCAGCACTCGGACTAGCGGGGGCCAAGGGGCCTACAATGAGCAGTTCTTC.

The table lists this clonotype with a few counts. DNA of the CDR3: TGTGCCAGCACTAGTAGCTACCAAGAGACCCAGTACTTC. This codes for CASTSSYQETQYF. This rearrangement joins TRBV6-1 to TRBJ2-5; D is unclear. The CDR3 is 13 amino acids. V lost 7 bases and J lost 0, with 9 bases in between. Germline V lookup: CDR1 MNHNS, CDR2 SASEGT.

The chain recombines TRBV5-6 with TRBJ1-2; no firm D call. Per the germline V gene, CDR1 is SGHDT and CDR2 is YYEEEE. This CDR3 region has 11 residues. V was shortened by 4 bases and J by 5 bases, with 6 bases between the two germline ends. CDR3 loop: CASSGPYGYTF. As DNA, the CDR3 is TGTGCCAGCAGCGGCCCGTATGGCTACACCTTC.

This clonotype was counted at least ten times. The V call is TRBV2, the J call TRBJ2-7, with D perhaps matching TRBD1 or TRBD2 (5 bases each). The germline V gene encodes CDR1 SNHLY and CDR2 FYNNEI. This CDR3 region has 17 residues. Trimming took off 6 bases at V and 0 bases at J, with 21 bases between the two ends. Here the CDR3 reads CASSSVLRDQSSYEQYF. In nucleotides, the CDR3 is TGTGCCAGCAGCTCAGTACTCCGGGACCAAAGCTCCTACGAGCAGTACTTC.

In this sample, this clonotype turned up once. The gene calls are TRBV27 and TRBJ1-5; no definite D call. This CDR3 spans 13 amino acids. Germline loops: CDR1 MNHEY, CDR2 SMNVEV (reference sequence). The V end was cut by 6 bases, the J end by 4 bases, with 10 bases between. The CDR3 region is CASSKGPNQPQHF. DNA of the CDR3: TGTGCCAGCAGCAAGGGCCCGAATCAGCCCCAGCATTTT.